The 18 T cell receptor beta chains listed next were all sequenced from one sample in a study of CXCR3-negative and CXCR3-positive naive CD8 T cells. UMI-labeled 5' RACE yielded the TRB cDNA libraries. TCRdb reprocessed the 5' RACE reads, with one entry per CDR3 protein and no DNA. The sample data list about 62,000 distinct CDR3 sequences. Sequencing was done on a sample of naive CXCR3- CD8+ T cells from blood. Subset noted: CD45RO-CCR7+CD27+CD95- naive CD8+ T cells lacking CXCR3 (TNR3-). These receptors all come from a human donor in good health. Some clones in this sample may be carry-over from other donors' samples.

This chain connects TRBV14 to TRBJ2-3. Germline values: CDR1 SGHDN, CDR2 FVKESK. The CDR3 sequence is 13 residues long. The CDR3 sequence is CASSPGGADTQYF.

CDR3 residues: CASSYDRGSSYEQYF. The chain recombines TRBV5-1 with TRBJ2-7; checking the TCRdb D call of TRBD1 is not possible without DNA. Germline CDR1 SGHRS, CDR2 YFSETQ. The CDR3 length is 15 residues.

By frequency, this clonotype is medium-sized. This chain joins TRBV4-1 and TRBJ2-7; the TCRdb call, TRBD1, lacks DNA for checking. CDR1 is MGHRA and CDR2 is YSYEKL in the germline V gene. This CDR3 has 13 amino acids. The CDR3 sequence: CASSHPRGYEQYF.

This chain connects TRBV4-3 to TRBJ2-4. The CDR3 is made up of 17 amino acids. Germline CDR1 LGHNA, CDR2 YSLEER. Here the CDR3 reads CASSQDVVGAGKNIQYF.

This chain connects TRBV7-9 to TRBJ1-1; TCRdb lists TRBD1, though no DNA is available to test this call. CDR3 length equals 13 residues. Germline loops: CDR1 SEHNR, CDR2 FQNEAQ (reference sequence). The chain's CDR3 is CASSFGTELLAFF.

This CDR3 is CASSFSGPRSYTF. The genes are TRBV7-9 and TRBJ1-2. Germline V gene sequence: CDR1 SEHNR, CDR2 FQNEAQ (reference sequence). The CDR3 spans 13 residues.

This chain joins TRBV5-6 and TRBJ1-3; TCRdb's D gene call, TRBD1, goes unchecked for lack of DNA. Germline V gene data show CDR1 as SGHDT and CDR2 as YYEEEE. This CDR3 has 14 amino acids. CDR3 in amino acids: CASSYPLSGNTIYF.

The chain's CDR3 is CSVDRGQSRYGYTF. V gene TRBV29-1 combines with J gene TRBJ1-2. Germline loops: CDR1 SQVTM, CDR2 ANQGSEA. There are 14 residues in the CDR3.

The CDR3 region is CASSIQETQYF. This chain uses TRBV28 with TRBJ2-5. The CDR3 has 11 amino acids. From germline, CDR1 is MDHEN and CDR2 SYDVKM.

The chain links TRBV20-1 to TRBJ2-7; TCRdb's D gene call, TRBD2, goes unchecked for lack of DNA. The CDR3 loop spans 14 amino acids. Germline values: CDR1 DFQATT, CDR2 SNEGSKA (reference sequence). CDR3 sequence reads: CSARGLAGLYEQYF.

This clonotype is labeled medium-sized based on frequency. The chain carries TRBV20-1 and TRBJ1-1; lacking DNA, the TRBD1 call made by TCRdb goes unchecked. Germline V gives CDR1 DFQATT, CDR2 SNEGSKA (reference sequence). CDR3 size: 14 residues. The CDR3 is CSAFRTGGNTEAFF.

The genes are TRBV23-1 and TRBJ1-1; with no DNA, the TCRdb D assignment of TRBD1 cannot be verified. TRBV23-1 qualifies as an ORF whose function is uncertain. This CDR3 region has 15 residues. The CDR3 is CASEPKIQGTTEAFF.

The chain links TRBV4-3 to TRBJ2-1; the TCRdb call, TRBD1, lacks DNA for checking. Germline lookup yields CDR1 LGHNA and CDR2 YSLEER. This CDR3 comprises 16 residues. CDR3 in amino acids: CASSQDEAQGYNEQFF.

The chain employs TRBV5-1 and TRBJ2-2; TCRdb's D call, TRBD1, is unchecked because there is no DNA. The CDR3 has 16 residues. Germline CDR1 SGHRS, CDR2 YFSETQ. CDR3 in amino acids: CASSLVAGVNTGELFF.

J is TRBJ2-7 and V is TRBV12-3 or TRBV12-4; TCRdb reports TRBD2, a call that lacks DNA to check it against. This CDR3 region has 14 residues. Here the CDR3 reads CASSRWDSQYEQYF.

The chain carries TRBV25-1 and TRBJ2-2. Germline assignment: CDR1 MGHDK and CDR2 SYGVNS. The CDR3 is 16 residues long. The chain's CDR3 is CASSDLETPNTGELFF.

This sequence joins TRBV6-5 and TRBJ2-3; TCRdb's D gene call, TRBD1, goes unchecked for lack of DNA. The CDR3 runs 17 residues. Germline V lookup: CDR1 MNHEY, CDR2 SVGAGI. The CDR3: CASTKRGQVLSTDTQYF.

V is TRBV28 and J is TRBJ2-5; TCRdb's D gene call, TRBD1, goes unchecked for lack of DNA. From germline, CDR1 is MDHEN and CDR2 SYDVKM. The CDR3 is 16 residues long. CDR3 residues: CASSVTPTESQETQYF.